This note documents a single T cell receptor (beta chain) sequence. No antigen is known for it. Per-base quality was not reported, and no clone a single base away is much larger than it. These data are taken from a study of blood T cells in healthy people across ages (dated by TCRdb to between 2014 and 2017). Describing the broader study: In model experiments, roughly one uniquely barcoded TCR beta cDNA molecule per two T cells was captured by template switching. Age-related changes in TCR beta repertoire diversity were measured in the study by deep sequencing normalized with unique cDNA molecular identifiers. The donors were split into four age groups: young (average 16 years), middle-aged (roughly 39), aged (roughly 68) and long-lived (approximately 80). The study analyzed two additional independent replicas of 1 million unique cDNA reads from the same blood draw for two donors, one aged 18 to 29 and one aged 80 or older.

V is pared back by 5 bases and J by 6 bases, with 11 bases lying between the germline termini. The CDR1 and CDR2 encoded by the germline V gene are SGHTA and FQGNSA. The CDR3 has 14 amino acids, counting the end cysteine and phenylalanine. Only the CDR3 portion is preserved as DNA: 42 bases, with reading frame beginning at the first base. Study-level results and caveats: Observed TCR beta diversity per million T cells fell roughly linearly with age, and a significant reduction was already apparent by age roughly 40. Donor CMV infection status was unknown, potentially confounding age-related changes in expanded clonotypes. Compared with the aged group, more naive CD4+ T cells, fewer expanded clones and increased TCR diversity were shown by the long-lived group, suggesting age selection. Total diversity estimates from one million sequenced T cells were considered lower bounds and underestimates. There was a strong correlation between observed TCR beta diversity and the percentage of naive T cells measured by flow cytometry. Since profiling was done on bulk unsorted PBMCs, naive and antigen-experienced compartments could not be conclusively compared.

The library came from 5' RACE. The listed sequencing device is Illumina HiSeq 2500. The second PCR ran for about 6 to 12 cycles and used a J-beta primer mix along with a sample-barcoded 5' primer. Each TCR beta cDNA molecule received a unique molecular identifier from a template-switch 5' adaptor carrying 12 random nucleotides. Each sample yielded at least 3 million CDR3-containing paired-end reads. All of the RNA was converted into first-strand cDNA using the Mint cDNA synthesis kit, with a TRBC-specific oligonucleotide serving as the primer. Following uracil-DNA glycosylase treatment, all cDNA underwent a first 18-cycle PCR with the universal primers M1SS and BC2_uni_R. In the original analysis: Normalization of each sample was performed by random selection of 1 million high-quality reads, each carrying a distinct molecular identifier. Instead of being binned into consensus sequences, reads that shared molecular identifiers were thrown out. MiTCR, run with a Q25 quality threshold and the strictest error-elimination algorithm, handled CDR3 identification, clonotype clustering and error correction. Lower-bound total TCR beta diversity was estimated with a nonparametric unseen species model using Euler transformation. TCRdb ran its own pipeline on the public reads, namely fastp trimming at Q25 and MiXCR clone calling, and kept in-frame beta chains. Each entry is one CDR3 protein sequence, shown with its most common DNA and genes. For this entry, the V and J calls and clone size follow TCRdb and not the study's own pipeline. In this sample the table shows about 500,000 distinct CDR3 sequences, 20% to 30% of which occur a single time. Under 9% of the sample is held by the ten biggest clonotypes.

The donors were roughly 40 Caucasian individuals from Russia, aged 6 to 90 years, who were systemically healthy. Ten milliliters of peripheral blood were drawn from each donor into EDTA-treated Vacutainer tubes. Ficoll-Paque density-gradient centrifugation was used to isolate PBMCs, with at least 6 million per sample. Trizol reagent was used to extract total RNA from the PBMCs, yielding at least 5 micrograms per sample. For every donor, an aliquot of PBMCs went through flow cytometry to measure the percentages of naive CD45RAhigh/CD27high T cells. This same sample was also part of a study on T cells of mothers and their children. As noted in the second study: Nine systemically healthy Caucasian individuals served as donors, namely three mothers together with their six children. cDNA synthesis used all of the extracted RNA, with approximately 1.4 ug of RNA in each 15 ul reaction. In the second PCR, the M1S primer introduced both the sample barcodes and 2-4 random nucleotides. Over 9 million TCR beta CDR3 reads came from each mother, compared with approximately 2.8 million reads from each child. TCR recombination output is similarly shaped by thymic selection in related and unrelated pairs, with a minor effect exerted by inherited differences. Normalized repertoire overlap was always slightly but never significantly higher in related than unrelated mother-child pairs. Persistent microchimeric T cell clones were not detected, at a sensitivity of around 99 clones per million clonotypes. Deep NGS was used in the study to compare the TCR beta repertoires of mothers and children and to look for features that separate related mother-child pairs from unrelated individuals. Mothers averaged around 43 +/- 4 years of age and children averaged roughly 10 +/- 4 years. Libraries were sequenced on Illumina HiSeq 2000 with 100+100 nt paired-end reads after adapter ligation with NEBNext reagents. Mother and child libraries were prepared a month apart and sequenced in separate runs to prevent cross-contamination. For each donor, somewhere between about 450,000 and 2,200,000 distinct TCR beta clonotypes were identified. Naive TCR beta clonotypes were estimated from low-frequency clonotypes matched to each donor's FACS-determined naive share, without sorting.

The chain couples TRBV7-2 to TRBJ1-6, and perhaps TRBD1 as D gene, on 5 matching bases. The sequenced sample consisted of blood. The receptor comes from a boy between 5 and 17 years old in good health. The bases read TGTGCCAGCAGCCCAGGGCAGACTAATTCACCCCTCCACTTT. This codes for CASSPGQTNSPLHF.